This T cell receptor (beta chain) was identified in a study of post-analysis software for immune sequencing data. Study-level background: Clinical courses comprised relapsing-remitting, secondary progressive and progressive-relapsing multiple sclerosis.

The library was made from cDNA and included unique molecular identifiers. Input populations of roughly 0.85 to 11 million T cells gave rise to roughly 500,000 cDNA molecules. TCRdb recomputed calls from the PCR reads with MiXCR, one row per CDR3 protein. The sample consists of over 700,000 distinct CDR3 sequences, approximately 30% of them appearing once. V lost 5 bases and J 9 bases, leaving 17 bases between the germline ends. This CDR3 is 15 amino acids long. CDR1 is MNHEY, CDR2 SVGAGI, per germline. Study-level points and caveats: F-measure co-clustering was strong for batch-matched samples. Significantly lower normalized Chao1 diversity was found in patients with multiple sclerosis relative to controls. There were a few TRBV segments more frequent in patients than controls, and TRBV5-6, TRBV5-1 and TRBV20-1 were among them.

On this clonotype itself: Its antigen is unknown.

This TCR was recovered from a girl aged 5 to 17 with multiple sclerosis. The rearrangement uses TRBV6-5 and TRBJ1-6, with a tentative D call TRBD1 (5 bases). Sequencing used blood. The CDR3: CASSLADPGPSPLHF. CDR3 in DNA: TGTGCCAGCAGTCTGGCGGACCCGGGGCCTTCACCCCTCCACTTT.